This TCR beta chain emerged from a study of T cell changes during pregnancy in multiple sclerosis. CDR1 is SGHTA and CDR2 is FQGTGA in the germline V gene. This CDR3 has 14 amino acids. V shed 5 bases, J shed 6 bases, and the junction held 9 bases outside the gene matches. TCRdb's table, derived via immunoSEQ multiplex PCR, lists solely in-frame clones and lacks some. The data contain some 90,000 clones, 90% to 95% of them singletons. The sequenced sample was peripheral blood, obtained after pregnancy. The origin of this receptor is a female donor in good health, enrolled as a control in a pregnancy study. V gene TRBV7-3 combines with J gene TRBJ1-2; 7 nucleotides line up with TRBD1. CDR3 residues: CASSPQPDRHGYTF. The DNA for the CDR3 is TGTGCCAGCAGCCCCCAACCGGACAGGCATGGCTACACCTTC.